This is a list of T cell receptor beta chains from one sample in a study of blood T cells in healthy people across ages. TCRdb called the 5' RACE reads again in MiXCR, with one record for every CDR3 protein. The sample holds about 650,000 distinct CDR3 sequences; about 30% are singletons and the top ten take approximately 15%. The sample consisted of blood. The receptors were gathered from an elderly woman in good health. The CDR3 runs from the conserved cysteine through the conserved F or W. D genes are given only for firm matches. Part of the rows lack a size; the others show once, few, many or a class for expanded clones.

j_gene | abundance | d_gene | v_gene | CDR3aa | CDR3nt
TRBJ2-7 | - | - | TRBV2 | CASVAGGGSYEQYF | TGTGCCAGCGTTGCAGGAGGGGGGTCCTACGAGCAGTACTTC
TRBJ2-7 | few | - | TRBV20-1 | CSAREGTYEQYF | TGCAGTGCTAGGGAGGGGACCTACGAGCAGTACTTC
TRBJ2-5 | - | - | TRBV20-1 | CSARTNQETQYF | TGCAGTGCTCGGACTAACCAAGAGACCCAGTACTTC
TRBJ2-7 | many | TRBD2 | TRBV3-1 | CASSLAGGRYEQYF | TGTGCCAGCAGCTTAGCGGGGGGGCGGTACGAGCAGTACTTC
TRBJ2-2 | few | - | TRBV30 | CAWSGQGGASPGELFF | TGTGCCTGGAGTGGTCAGGGGGGAGCTTCCCCCGGGGAGCTGTTTTTT
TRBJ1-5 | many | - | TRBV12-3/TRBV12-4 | CASSLVAAYQPQHF | TGTGCCAGCAGTTTAGTGGCAGCTTATCAGCCCCAGCATTTT
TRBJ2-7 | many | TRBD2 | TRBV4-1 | CASSQDRTSVQEQYF | TGCGCCAGCAGCCAAGATCGGACTAGCGTGCAGGAGCAGTACTTC
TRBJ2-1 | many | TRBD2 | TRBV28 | CASSLAGVPWGNEQFF | TGTGCCAGCAGTTTAGCGGGGGTCCCCTGGGGGAATGAGCAGTTCTTC
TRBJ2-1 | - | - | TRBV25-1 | CASSRSLAGSNEQFF | TGTGCCAGCAGTCGGTCCCTGGCGGGGTCCAATGAGCAGTTCTTC
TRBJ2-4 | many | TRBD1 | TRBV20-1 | CSASPTGDLQYF | TGCAGTGCTAGCCCGACAGGGGATCTTCAGTACTTC
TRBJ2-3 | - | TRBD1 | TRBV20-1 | CSARRQGGTDTQYF | TGCAGTGCTAGGCGCCAGGGGGGCACAGATACGCAGTATTTT
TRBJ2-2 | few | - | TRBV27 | CASSPLIGTGELFF | TGTGCCAGCAGCCCCTTAATAGGGACCGGGGAGCTGTTTTTT
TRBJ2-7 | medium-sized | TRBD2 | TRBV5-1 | CASSLAGGTYEQYF | TGTGCCAGCAGCTTAGCGGGGGGTACCTACGAGCAGTACTTC
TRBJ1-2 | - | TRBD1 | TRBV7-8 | CTSSRTGSSNYGYTF | TGTACCAGCAGCAGGACAGGGAGCTCGAACTATGGCTACACCTTC
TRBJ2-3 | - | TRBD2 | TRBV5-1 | CASSFRTSGGSDTQYF | TGCGCCAGCAGCTTTAGGACTAGCGGGGGGTCAGATACGCAGTATTTT
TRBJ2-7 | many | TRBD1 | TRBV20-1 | CSALGQDYEQYF | TGCAGTGCCCTGGGACAGGACTACGAGCAGTACTTC
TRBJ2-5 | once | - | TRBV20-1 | CSGRRQETQYF | TGCAGTGGGCGACGTCAAGAGACCCAGTACTTC
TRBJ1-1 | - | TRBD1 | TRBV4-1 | CASSQGTDRGGTEAFF | TGCGCCAGCAGCCAAGGGACGGACAGGGGCGGCACTGAAGCTTTCTTT
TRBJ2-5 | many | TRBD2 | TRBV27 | CASTSRLAGEETQYF | TGTGCCAGCACCTCTCGCCTAGCGGGCGAAGAGACCCAGTACTTC
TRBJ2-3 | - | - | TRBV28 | CANSPGWNTGTQYF | TGTGCCAACAGCCCAGGGTGGAACACAGGTACGCAGTATTTT
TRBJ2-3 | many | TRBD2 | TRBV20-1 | CSARAGRGGSTDTQYF | TGCAGTGCTAGGGCCGGGAGGGGGGGCTCCACAGATACGCAGTATTTT
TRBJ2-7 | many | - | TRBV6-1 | CASSERTVSYEQYF | TGTGCCAGCAGTGAGAGGACAGTTTCCTACGAGCAGTACTTC
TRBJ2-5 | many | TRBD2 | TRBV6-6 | CASSYSLTSGGARETQYF | TGTGCCAGCAGTTACTCTCTGACTAGCGGGGGGGCTAGGGAGACCCAGTACTTC
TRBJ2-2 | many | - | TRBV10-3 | CAISPSGENTGELFF | TGTGCCATCAGCCCCTCGGGGGAAAACACCGGGGAGCTGTTTTTT
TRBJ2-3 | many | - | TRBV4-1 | CASSPSAAQTGADTQYF | TGCGCCAGCAGCCCTTCCGCTGCCCAGACAGGTGCAGATACGCAGTATTTT
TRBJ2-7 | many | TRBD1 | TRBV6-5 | CASRLFPGTAAYEQYF | TGTGCCAGCAGATTATTCCCCGGGACAGCAGCCTACGAGCAGTACTTC
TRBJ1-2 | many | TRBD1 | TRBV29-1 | CSVDVPGTGVYGYTF | TGCAGCGTTGATGTCCCCGGGACAGGGGTATATGGCTACACCTTC
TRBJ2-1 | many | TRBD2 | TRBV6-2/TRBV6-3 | CASSYSRTSNEQFF | TGTGCCAGCAGTTACTCCCGGACTAGCAATGAGCAGTTCTTC
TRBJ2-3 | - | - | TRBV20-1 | CSARAPSGTDTQYF | TGCAGTGCTAGAGCGCCTAGCGGCACAGATACGCAGTATTTT
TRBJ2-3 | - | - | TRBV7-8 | CAGSLKAANTAGDTQYF | TGTGCCGGCAGCTTAAAGGCAGCGAATACCGCTGGAGATACGCAGTATTTT
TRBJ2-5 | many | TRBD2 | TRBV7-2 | CASSFRGLAGIYQETQYF | TGTGCCAGCAGCTTCCGGGGGTTAGCGGGGATATACCAAGAGACCCAGTACTTC
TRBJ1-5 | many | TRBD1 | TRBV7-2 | CASSSDRGSNQPQHF | TGTGCCAGCAGTTCGGACAGGGGGAGCAATCAGCCCCAGCATTTT
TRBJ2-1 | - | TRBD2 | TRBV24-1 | CATSDAVTSGGRYEQFF | TGTGCCACCAGTGACGCCGTAACTAGCGGGGGGAGGTATGAGCAGTTCTTC
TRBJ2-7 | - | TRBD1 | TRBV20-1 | CSARQGAHEQYF | TGCAGTGCTAGACAGGGGGCGCACGAGCAGTACTTC
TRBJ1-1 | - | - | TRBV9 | CASSQLGGGGDEAFF | TGTGCCAGCAGCCAACTGGGAGGAGGGGGGGATGAAGCTTTCTTT
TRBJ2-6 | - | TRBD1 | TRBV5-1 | CASSPDRAGAIVPTF | TGCGCCAGCAGCCCAGACAGGGCTGGGGCCATCGTCCCGACTTTC
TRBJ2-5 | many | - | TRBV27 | CASRGAGAGETQYF | TGTGCCAGCAGGGGTGCAGGGGCAGGGGAGACCCAGTACTTC
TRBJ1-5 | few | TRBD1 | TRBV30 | CAWSVGTDNQPQHF | TGTGCCTGGAGTGTAGGGACAGATAATCAGCCCCAGCATTTT
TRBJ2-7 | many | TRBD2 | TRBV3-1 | CASGTTSGGTQYF | TGTGCCAGCGGTACCACTAGCGGGGGTACCCAGTACTTC
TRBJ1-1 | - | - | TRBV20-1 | CRAAVKRLEAFF | TGCAGGGCTGCCGTAAAAAGGCTTGAAGCTTTCTTT
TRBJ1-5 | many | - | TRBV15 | CATSVQGPGSNQPQHF | TGTGCCACCAGCGTACAGGGTCCAGGTAGCAATCAGCCCCAGCATTTT
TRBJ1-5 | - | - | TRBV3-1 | CASSQADQPQHF | TGTGCCAGCAGCCAAGCTGATCAGCCCCAGCATTTT
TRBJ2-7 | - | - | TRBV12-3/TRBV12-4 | CASSKTGSYYEQYF | TGTGCCAGCAGTAAGACAGGATCTTACTACGAGCAGTACTTC
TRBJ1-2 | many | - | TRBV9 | CASSFGPGGGYTF | TGTGCCAGCAGCTTCGGACCGGGGGGTGGCTACACCTTC